This TCR beta chain was sequenced in a study of OX40 agonist ivuxolimab in advanced cancers. Study overall: Ivuxolimab is an agonistic anti-OX40 (CD134) antibody, and patients were treated with it. Study results and limitations: Both CD4+ and CD8+ T cell populations in blood had undergone clonal expansion by week 6 at 0.1 to 3.0 mg/kg. Partial responders treated at 0.1-3.0 mg/kg exhibited clonal expansion among the lowest measured.

The CDR3 loop spans 13 amino acids. V was clipped by 5 bases and J by 4 bases, with 11 bases between them. CDR1 is SGHRS and CDR2 is YFSETQ in the germline V gene. Patients were excluded for autoimmune disease history or systemic immunosuppression. The protocol was immunoSEQ multiplex PCR, while the TCRdb copy is restricted to in-frame clones and leaves out a portion. The sample has around 80,000 clones; more than 75% are singletons. Regarding this clone: Its specificity is not known.

The chain combines TRBV5-1 with TRBJ2-3; D might be TRBD2 (6 bases). The sequences come from CD4+ or CD8+ T cells sorted from blood, collected in a trial of the OX40 agonist ivuxolimab. The TCR originated in an adult with an advanced solid tumor such as melanoma, head and neck, liver or kidney cancer. Here the CDR3 reads CASRFGGADTQYF. DNA for the CDR3: TGCGCCAGCAGGTTCGGAGGGGCAGATACGCAGTATTTT.